The clone carrying this T cell receptor beta chain has more than one count but fewer than ten. Its antigen is currently unknown. The source of the sample is a study of radiotherapy plus CTLA-4 blockade in lung cancer. Germline V lookup: CDR1 LNHDA, CDR2 SQIVND (reference sequence). The CDR3 extends over 13 amino acids. Between the trimmed V and J ends, which lost 9 bases and 0 bases, there was a span of 9 bases. Study-wide results and caveats: TCR clones of tumor origin grew in blood after radiotherapy plus ipilimumab.

The assay was immunoSEQ multiplex PCR, and TCRdb's table has in-frame clones only and misses some. The data hold approximately 90,000 clones, with roughly 80% observed a single time. This clonotype was sampled from a human donor with non-small cell lung cancer who had stable disease on radiotherapy plus ipilimumab. The chain is built from TRBV19 and TRBJ1-5; D is possibly TRBD1 (5 bases). Sequenced material: peripheral blood, taken from a patient treated with radiotherapy plus ipilimumab. Here the CDR3 reads CASRQTSNQPQHF. CDR3 sequence (DNA): TGTGCCAGCCGACAGACTAGCAATCAGCCCCAGCATTTT. The full variable domain, completed using reference TRBV19 and TRBJ1-5, is DGGITQSPKYLFRKEGQNVTLSCEQNLNHDAMYWYRQDPGQGLRLIYYSQIVNDFQKGDIAEGYSVSREKKESFPLTVTSAQKNPTAFYLCASRQTSNQPQHFGDGTRLSIL.